A selection of T cell receptor beta chains follows, all from one sample in a study of blood T cell repertoires in COVID-19. TCRdb's copy holds only in-frame clones and misses some; the assay was immunoSEQ multiplex PCR. The sample holds about 89,000 clones; 90% to 95% are singletons and the top ten take about 4.5%. The sample comprised peripheral blood. The receptors derive from a human donor with active COVID-19. The donor label of this sample is uncertain. Each CDR3 is given with its conserved first and last residue. A D gene is named only where the DNA matches it firmly. The listing skips clone size in some rows; elsewhere it reads once, few, many or a size class.

>TRBJ1-5|NA|16|NA|TRBV11-2
CASSLGHGGGYQPQHF
TGTGCCAGCAGCTTAGGACATGGGGGCGGGTATCAGCCCCAGCATTTT
>TRBJ1-5|NA|16|NA|TRBV4-1
CASSQANREGNQPQHF
TGCGCCAGCAGCCAAGCCAACAGGGAAGGCAATCAGCCCCAGCATTTT
>TRBJ2-2|NA|16|once|TRBV7-9
CASSSPGETNTGELFF
TGTGCCAGCAGCTCACCGGGGGAGACGAACACCGGGGAGCTGTTTTTT
>TRBJ2-7|NA|12|once|TRBV11-1
CASTDLQGEQYF
TGTGCCAGCACCGACTTACAGGGCGAGCAGTACTTC
>TRBJ2-3|NA|13|NA|TRBV19
CASSIGYTDTQYF
TGTGCCAGTAGTATAGGCTACACAGATACGCAGTATTTT
>TRBJ2-7|TRBD2|15|NA|TRBV5-1
CASRAGTSGSEEQYF
TGCGCCAGCAGAGCCGGGACTAGCGGGAGTGAGGAGCAGTACTTC
>TRBJ1-5|NA|16|NA|TRBV5-5
CASSSMAGVSNQPQHF
TGTGCCAGCAGCTCGATGGCGGGGGTTAGCAATCAGCCCCAGCATTTT
>TRBJ2-2|TRBD2|16|NA|TRBV7-8
CASSRTSGRNTGELFF
TGTGCCAGCAGCCGGACTAGCGGGAGGAACACCGGGGAGCTGTTTTTT
>TRBJ1-2|NA|14|NA|TRBV7-2
CASRQSVINYGYTF
TGTGCCAGCAGACAGTCGGTGATTAACTATGGCTACACCTTC
>TRBJ1-1|NA|15|NA|TRBV6-2/TRBV6-3
CASSATQGLNTEAFF
TGTGCCAGCAGTGCGACTCAGGGTTTGAACACTGAAGCTTTCTTT
>TRBJ2-7|NA|14|once|TRBV11-2
CASNKIGGPYEQYF
TGTGCCTCGAACAAGATCGGGGGTCCGTACGAGCAGTACTTC
>TRBJ2-7|NA|11|NA|TRBV5-1
CASSETYEQYF
TGCGCCAGCAGCGAGACCTACGAGCAGTACTTC
>TRBJ1-5|NA|14|NA|TRBV5-1
CASSLAPGVIPQHF
TGCGCCAGCAGCTTGGCCCCAGGCGTGATTCCCCAGCATTTT
>TRBJ2-7|NA|14|NA|TRBV5-6
CASSTSDSNYEQYF
TGTGCCAGCAGCACATCCGACTCGAATTACGAGCAGTACTTC
>TRBJ2-7|NA|14|once|TRBV19
CASSSGGSTYEQYF
TGTGCCAGTAGTAGTGGGGGCTCTACCTACGAGCAGTACTTC
>TRBJ2-7|TRBD2|15|once|TRBV6-2/TRBV6-3
CASSIPKLAGKEQYF
TGTGCCAGCAGTATCCCTAAACTAGCGGGGAAAGAGCAGTACTTC
>TRBJ2-3|NA|15|NA|TRBV7-7
CASSPQGVSTDTQYF
TGTGCTAGCAGCCCCCAAGGGGTTAGCACAGATACGCAGTATTTT
>TRBJ2-3|TRBD1|15|NA|TRBV7-6
CASSFAGGISNTQYF
TGTGCCAGCTCTTTTGCAGGGGGCATTTCGAATACGCAGTATTTT
>TRBJ1-2|NA|11|NA|TRBV2
CASSAGFGYTF
TGTGCCAGCAGTGCCGGGTTCGGCTACACCTTC
>TRBJ2-3|NA|13|once|TRBV9
CASSVVASDTQYF
TGTGCCAGCAGCGTAGTCGCGTCAGATACGCAGTATTTT
>TRBJ2-3|NA|13|NA|TRBV29-1
CSVENGITDTQYF
TGCAGCGTTGAAAACGGTATCACAGATACGCAGTATTTT
>TRBJ1-6|TRBD1|15|NA|TRBV11-2
CASSLTGQYNSPLHF
TGTGCCAGCAGCTTAACGGGACAGTATAATTCACCCCTCCACTTT
>TRBJ2-5|TRBD2|16|NA|TRBV6-1
CASSERGAGVQETQYF
TGTGCCAGCAGTGAACGCGGAGCGGGGGTCCAAGAGACCCAGTACTTC
>TRBJ2-3|TRBD2|16|NA|TRBV11-3
CASSLPRGGTTDTQYF
TGTGCCAGCAGCTTGCCCCGGGGGGGGACCACAGATACGCAGTATTTT